The following is a T cell receptor beta chain sequence with its context. Assay: immunoSEQ multiplex PCR; the TCRdb copy retains only in-frame clones and omits some. Of about 62,000 clones listed, around 87% are singletons. This entry is derived from a study of technical replicates of blood from several donors. V lost 9 bases to trimming and J lost 0 bases; unmatched junction nucleotides: 2. This CDR3 is built from 13 residues. The germline V gene encodes CDR1 LNHDA and CDR2 SQIVND (reference sequence). The sequenced material came from PBMCs. V gene TRBV19 combines with J gene TRBJ1-5; TRBD1 matches 7 bases. The clonotype was recovered from a human donor in good health. Some clones in this sample may be carry-over from other donors' samples. CDR3 in amino acids: CARDRDSNQPQHF. CDR3 DNA: TGTGCCAGAGACAGGGATAGCAATCAGCCCCAGCATTTT. The full variable domain, completed using reference TRBV19 and TRBJ1-5, is DGGITQSPKYLFRKEGQNVTLSCEQNLNHDAMYWYRQDPGQGLRLIYYSQIVNDFQKGDIAEGYSVSREKKESFPLTVTSAQKNPTAFYLCARDRDSNQPQHFGDGTRLSIL.